This T cell receptor beta chain was documented in a study of cytomegalovirus exposure and HLA in healthy donors. Overall study findings and caveats: The study put some 160 TCR beta chains on its list as cytomegalovirus-associated. There were three CMV-associated chains whose specificity for CMV antigens was confirmed in vitro.

Data came from immunoSEQ multiplex PCR; TCRdb stores just in-frame clones and leaves some out. The sample lists under 250,000 clones; about 81% were seen once. As to this clone: Its antigen is currently unknown.

Germline CDR1 SGHAT, CDR2 FQNNGV. CDR3 length: 17 residues. The V segment lost 1 base and the J segment 2 bases; nucleotides outside the gene matches: 2. The chain recombines TRBV11-2 with TRBJ2-1, with TRBD2 identical over 13 bases. This clonotype was obtained from a woman in her twenties or thirties in good health and CMV-seronegative. The sequencing sample was made of PBMCs. The chain's CDR3 is CASSLVGLAGAYNEQFF. CDR3 nucleotides: TGTGCCAGCAGCTTAGTTGGACTAGCGGGAGCCTACAATGAGCAGTTCTTC.